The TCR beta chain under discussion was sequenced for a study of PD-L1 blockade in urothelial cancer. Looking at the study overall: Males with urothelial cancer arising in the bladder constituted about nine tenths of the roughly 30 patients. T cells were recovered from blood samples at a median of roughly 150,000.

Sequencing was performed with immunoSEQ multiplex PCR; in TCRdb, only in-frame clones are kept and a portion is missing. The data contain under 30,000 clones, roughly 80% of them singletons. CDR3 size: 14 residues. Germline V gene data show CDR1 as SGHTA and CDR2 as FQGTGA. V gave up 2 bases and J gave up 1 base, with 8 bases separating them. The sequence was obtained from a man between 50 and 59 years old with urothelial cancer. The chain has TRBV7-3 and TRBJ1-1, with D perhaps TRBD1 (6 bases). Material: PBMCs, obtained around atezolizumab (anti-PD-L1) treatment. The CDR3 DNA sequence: TGTGCCAGCAGCTTAGGACAGAGGAACACTGAAGCTTTCTTT. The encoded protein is CASSLGQRNTEAFF.